The clone carrying this TCR beta chain was found a few times. Its antigen is not known. Only in-frame clones appear in the TCRdb table, and some are missing; sequencing was by immunoSEQ multiplex PCR. The sample lists roughly 65,000 clones; almost 95% were seen once. This entry is derived from a study of T cell clones after liver transplantation. Background on the study: Three of the eight recipients were HCV-positive; the rest had non-autoimmune, non-viral transplant indications. Points from the study as a whole: The donor-reactive repertoire was only partly measurable in two subjects, lacking donor cells.

Germline-derived CDR1 and CDR2 are MDHEN and SYDVKM. This CDR3 is 13 amino acids long. The V and J ends lost 3 bases and 10 bases, in that order; junction bases with no gene match: 8. Sequences were derived from CD4+ T cells from blood, sampled around 25 months after liver transplant. The clonotype was recovered from a human patient who received a liver transplant. Certain T cells may be donor cells from the graft. This sequence joins TRBV28 and TRBJ1-1, with TRBD1 identical over 7 bases. DNA of the CDR3: TGTGCCAGCAGTTTGCGACAGGGTAGGCTAGCTTTCTTT. Its protein product is CASSLRQGRLAFF.